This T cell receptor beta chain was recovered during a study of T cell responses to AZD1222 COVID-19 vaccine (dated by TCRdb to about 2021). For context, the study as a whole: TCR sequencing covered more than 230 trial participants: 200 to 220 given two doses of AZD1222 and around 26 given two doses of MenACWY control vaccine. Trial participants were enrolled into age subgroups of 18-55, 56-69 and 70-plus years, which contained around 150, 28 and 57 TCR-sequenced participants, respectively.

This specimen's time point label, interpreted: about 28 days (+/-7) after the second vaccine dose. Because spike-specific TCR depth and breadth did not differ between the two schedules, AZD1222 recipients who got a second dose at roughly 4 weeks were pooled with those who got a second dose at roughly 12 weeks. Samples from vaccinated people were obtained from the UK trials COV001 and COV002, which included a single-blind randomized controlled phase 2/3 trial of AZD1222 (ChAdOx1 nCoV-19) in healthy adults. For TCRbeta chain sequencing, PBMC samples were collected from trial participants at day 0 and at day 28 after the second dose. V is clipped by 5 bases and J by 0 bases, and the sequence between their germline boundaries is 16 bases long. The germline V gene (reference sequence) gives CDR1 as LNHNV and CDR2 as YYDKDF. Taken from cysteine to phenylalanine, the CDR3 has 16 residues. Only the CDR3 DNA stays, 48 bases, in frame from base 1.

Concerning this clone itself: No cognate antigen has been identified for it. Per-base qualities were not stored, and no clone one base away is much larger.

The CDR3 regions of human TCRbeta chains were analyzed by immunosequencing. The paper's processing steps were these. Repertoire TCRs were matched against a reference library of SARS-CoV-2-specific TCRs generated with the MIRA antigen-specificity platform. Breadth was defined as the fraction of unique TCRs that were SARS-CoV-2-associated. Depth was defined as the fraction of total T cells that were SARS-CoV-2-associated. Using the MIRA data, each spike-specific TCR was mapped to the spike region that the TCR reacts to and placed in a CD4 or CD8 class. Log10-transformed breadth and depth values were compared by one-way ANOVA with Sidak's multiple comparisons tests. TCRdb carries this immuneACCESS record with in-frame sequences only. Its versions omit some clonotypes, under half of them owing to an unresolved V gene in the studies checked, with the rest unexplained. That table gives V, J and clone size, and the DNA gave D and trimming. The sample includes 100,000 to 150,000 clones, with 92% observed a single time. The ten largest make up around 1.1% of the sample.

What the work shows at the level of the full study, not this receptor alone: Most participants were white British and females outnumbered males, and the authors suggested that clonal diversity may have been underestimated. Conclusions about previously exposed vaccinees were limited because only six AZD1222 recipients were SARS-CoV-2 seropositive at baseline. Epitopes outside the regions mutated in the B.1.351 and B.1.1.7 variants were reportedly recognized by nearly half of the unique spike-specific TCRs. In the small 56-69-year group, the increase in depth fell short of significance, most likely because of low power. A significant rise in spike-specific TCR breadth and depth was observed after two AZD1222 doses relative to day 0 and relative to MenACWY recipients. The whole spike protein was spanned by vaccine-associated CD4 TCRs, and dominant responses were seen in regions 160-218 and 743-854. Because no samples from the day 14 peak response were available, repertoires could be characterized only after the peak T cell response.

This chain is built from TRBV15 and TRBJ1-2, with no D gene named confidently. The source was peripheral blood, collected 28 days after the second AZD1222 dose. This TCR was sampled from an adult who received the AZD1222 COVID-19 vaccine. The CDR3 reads CATSPFGAEANYGYTF. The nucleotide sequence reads TGTGCCACCAGCCCTTTCGGTGCGGAAGCTAACTATGGCTACACCTTC.